What follows describes a single TCR beta chain. Some clones are missing from TCRdb's copy, which holds only in-frame ones; the method was immunoSEQ multiplex PCR. This sample carries just over 95,000 clones, around 80% of them seen once, and the ten largest clones take over 3.5%. These data are taken from a study of blood T cell repertoires in COVID-19. V gave up 6 bases and J gave up 2 bases; unmatched junction bases: 11. Looked up from germline, CDR1 is LNHDA and CDR2 is SQIVND (reference sequence). The CDR3 has 17 amino acids. The source is a man aged 60 to 69 with acute or convalescent COVID-19. Sequencing was carried out using peripheral blood. The chain is built from TRBV19 and TRBJ2-1; 9 bases map to TRBD1. CDR3 residues: CASSQIPGQGPYNEQFF. The CDR3 DNA follows: TGTGCCAGTAGCCAAATCCCGGGACAGGGCCCCTACAATGAGCAGTTCTTC.